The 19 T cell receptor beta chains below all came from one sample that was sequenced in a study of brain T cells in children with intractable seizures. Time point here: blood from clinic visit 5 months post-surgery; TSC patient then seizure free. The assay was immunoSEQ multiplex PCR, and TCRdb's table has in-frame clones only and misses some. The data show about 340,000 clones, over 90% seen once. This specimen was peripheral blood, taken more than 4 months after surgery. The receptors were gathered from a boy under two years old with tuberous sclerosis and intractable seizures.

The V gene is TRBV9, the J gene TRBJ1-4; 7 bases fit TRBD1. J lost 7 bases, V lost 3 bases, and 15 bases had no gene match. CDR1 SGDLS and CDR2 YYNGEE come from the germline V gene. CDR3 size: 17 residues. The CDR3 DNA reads TGTGCCAGCAGCGCGGCCAGGGGGAAGGTGAATCGTGAAAAACTGTTTTTT. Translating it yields CASSAARGKVNREKLFF.

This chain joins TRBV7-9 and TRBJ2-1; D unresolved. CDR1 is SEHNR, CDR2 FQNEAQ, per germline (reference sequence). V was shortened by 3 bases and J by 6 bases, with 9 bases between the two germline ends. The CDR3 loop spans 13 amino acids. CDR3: CASSFRPVNEQFF. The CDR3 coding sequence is TGTGCCAGCAGCTTTCGTCCCGTCAATGAGCAGTTCTTC.

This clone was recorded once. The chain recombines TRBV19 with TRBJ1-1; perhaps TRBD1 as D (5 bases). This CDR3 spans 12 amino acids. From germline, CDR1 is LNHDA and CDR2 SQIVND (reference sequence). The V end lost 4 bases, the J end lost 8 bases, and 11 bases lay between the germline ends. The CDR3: CASSRSGNEAFF. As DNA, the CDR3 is TGTGCCAGTAGTAGATCAGGGAACGAAGCTTTCTTT.

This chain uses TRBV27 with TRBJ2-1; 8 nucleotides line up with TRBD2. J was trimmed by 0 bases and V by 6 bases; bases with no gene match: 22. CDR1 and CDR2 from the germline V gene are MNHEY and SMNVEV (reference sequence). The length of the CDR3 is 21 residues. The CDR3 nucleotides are TGTGCCAGCAGCATCCGGGGCCTGGGTAGCGGGAAGAGATTCTCCTACAATGAGCAGTTCTTC. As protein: CASSIRGLGSGKRFSYNEQFF.

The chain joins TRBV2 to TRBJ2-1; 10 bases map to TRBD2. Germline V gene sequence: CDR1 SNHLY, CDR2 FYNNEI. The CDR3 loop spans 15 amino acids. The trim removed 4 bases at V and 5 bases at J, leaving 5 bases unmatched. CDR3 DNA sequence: TGTGCCAGCAGTGGACTAGCGGGTCCGGACAATGAGCAGTTCTTC. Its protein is CASSGLAGPDNEQFF. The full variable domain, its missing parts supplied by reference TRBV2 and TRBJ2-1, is EPEVTQTPSHQVTQMGQEVILRCVPISNHLYFYWYRQILGQKVEFLVSFYNNEISEKSEIFDDQFSVERPDGSNFTLKIRSTKLEDSAMYFCASSGLAGPDNEQFFGPGTRLTVL.

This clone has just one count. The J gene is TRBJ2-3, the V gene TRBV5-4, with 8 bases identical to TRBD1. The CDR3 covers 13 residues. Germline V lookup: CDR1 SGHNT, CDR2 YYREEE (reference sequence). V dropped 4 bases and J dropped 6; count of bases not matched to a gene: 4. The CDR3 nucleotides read TGTGCCAGCAGCAGGGACAGGCGGGATACGCAGTATTTT. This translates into CASSRDRRDTQYF.

CDR3 DNA: TGTGCCAGCAGCTTAGAAAGCGGAGCTTTCTTT. It is translated as CASSLESGAFF. V usage is TRBV7-9 and J usage is TRBJ1-1, with unresolved D. Trimming removed 1 base from V and 10 bases from J, with 7 bases in between. The germline V gene has CDR1 SEHNR and CDR2 FQNEAQ (reference sequence). This CDR3 region has 11 residues.

CDR3: CASSLYPIGRVETQYF. The DNA for the CDR3 is TGCGCCAGCAGCCTATATCCTATCGGGAGGGTGGAGACCCAGTACTTC. J is TRBJ2-5 and V is TRBV4-1; TRBD2 matches 8 bases. CDR1 and CDR2 from the germline V gene are MGHRA and YSYEKL. Trimming cost V 4 bases and J 5 bases; bases outside gene matches: 12. The CDR3 spans 16 residues.

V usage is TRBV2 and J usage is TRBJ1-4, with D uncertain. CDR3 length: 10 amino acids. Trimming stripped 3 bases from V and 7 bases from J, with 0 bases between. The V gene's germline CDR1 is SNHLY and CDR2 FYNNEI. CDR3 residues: CASSDEKLFF. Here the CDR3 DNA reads TGTGCCAGCAGTGATGAAAAACTGTTTTTT.

The CDR3: CASSLQTVEPLGYTF. DNA for the CDR3: TGTGCCAGCAGCCTTCAGACGGTAGAGCCCCTTGGCTACACCTTC. The chain couples TRBV3-1 (or the pseudogene TRBV3-2) to TRBJ1-2; D is ambiguous. Trimming removed 4 bases from V and 7 bases from J, with 19 bases in between. This CDR3 is built from 15 residues. Germline CDR1 reads LGHDT; CDR2 reads YNNKEL (reference sequence).

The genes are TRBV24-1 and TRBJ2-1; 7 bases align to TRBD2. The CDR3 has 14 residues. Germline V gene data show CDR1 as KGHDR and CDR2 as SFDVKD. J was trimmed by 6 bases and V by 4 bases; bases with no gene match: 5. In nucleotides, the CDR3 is TGTGCCACCAGTGACCCATCTAGCGGCAATGAGCAGTTCTTC. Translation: CATSDPSSGNEQFF.

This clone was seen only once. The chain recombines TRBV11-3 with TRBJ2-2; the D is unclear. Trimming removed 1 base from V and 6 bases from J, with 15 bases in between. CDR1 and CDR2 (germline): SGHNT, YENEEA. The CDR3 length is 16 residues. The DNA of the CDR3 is TGTGCCAGCAGCTTAGCAAGATCTCTAGTGTCCGGGGAGCTGTTTTTT. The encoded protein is CASSLARSLVSGELFF.

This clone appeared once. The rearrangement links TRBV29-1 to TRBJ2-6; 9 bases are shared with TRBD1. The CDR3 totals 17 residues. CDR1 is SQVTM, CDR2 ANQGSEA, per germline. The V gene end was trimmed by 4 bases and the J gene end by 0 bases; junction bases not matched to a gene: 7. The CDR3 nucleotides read TGCAGCGTTGCCCTAGGACAGGGGCACTCTGGGGCCAACGTCCTGACTTTC. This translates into CSVALGQGHSGANVLTF.

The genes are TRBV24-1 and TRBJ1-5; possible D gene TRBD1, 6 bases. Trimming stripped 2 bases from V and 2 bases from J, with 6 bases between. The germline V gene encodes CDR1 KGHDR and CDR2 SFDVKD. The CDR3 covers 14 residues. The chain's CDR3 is CATSDSGGNQPQHF. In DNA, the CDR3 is TGTGCCACCAGTGATTCAGGGGGCAATCAGCCCCAGCATTTT.

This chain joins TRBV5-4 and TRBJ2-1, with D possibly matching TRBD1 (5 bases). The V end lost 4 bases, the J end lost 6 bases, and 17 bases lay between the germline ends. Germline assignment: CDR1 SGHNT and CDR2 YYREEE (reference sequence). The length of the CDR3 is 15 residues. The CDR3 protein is CASSLDISGGNEQFF. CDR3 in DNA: TGTGCCAGCAGCCTGGACATTTCGGGTGGCAATGAGCAGTTCTTC.

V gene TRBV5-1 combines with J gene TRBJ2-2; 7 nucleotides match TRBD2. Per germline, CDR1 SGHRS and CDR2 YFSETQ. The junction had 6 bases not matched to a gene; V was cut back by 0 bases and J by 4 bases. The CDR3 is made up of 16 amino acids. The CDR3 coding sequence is TGCGCCAGCAGCTTGGCCCCACTAGCGAGCACCGGGGAGCTGTTTTTT. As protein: CASSLAPLASTGELFF.

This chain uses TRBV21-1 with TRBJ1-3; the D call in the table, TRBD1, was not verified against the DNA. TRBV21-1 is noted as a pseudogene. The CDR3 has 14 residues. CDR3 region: CASSRTGTGNTIYF. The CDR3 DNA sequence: TGTGCCAGCAGTCGGACAGGAACTGGAAACACCATATATTTT.

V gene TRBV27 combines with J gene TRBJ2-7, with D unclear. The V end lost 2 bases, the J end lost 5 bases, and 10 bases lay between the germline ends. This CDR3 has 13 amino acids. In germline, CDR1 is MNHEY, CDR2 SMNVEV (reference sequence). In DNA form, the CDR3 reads TGTGCCAGCAGTTTAATGTTCGGGCACGAGCAGTACTTC. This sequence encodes CASSLMFGHEQYF.

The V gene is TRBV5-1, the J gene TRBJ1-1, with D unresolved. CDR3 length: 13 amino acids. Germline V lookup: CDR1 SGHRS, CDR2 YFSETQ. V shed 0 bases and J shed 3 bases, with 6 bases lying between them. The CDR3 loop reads CASSLGSDTEAFF. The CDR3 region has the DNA TGCGCCAGCAGCTTGGGGTCGGACACTGAAGCTTTCTTT.